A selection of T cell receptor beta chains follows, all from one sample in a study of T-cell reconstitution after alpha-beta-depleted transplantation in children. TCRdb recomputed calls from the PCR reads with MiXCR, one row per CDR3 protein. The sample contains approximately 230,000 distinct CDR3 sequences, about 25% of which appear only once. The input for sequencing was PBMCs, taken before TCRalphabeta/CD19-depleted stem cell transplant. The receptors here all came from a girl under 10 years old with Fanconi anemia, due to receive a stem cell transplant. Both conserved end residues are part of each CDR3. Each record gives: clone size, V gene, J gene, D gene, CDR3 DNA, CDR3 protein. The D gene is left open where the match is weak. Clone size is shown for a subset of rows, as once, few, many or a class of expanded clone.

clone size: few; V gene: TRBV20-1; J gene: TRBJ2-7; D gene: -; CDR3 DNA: TGCAGTGCTACGGTGTGGGGGGAGCAGTACTTC; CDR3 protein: CSATVWGEQYF
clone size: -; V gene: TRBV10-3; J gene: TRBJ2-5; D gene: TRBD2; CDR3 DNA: TGTGCCATCAGCCCACTAGCGGCCGAAGAGACCCAGTACTTC; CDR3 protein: CAISPLAAEETQYF
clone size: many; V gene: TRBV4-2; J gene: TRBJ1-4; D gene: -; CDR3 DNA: TGTGCCAGCAGCCAAGATCTGCGGCAGGAGTATGAAAAACTGTTTTTT; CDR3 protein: CASSQDLRQEYEKLFF
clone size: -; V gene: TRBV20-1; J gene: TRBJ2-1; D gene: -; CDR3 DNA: TGCAGTGCACTTAGTATTGACTACAATGAGCAGTTCTTC; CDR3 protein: CSALSIDYNEQFF
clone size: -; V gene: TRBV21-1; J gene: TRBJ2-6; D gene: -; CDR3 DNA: TGTGCCAGCAGCAAATTGAGGGCTGTACCGAACTCTGGGGCCAACGTCCTGACTTTC; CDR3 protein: CASSKLRAVPNSGANVLTF
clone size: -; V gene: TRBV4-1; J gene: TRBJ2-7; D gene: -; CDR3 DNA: TGCGCCAGCAGCGATGACAGGTTCTCCTACGAGCAGTACTTC; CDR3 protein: CASSDDRFSYEQYF
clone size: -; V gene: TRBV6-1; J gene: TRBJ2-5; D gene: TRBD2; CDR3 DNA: TGTGCCAGCATGAAACGGCTTGGGCGGGAGAATCAAGAGACCCAGTACTTC; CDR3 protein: CASMKRLGRENQETQYF
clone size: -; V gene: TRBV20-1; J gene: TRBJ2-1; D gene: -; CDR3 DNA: TGCAGTGCTAGGATACGACGACCCTTCGCCGATGAGCAGTTCTTC; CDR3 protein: CSARIRRPFADEQFF
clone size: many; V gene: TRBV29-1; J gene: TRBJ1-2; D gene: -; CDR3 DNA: TGCAGCGTTGAAGGAAGGCTTAACTATGGCTACACCTTC; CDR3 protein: CSVEGRLNYGYTF
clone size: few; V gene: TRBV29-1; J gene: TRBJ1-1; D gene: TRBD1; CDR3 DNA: TGCAGCTCATACAGGGGGCAGGGGAACACTGAAGCTTTCTTT; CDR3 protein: CSSYRGQGNTEAFF
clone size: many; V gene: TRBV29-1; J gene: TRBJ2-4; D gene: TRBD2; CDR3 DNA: TGCAGCGGAGGACTAGCGGGGGGGCCGGGGAACATTCAGTACTTC; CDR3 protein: CSGGLAGGPGNIQYF
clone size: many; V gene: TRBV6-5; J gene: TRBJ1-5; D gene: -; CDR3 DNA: TGTGCCAGCAGTTATGTTTCAGGGGACAATCAGCCCCAGCATTTT; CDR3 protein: CASSYVSGDNQPQHF
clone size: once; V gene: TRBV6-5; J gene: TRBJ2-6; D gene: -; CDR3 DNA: TGTGCCAGCAGTTACTCGGCCAGTGGGTTAACTGGGGCCAACGTCCTGACTTTC; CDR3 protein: CASSYSASGLTGANVLTF
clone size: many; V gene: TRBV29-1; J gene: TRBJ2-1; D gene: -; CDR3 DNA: TGCAGCGTTGAAGATGTGGGGGACGCCTACAATGAGCAGTTCTTC; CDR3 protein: CSVEDVGDAYNEQFF
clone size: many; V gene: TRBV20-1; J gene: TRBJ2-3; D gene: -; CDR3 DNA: TGCAGTGCTAGTGAAGCGAGGGGGCAGTATTTT; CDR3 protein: CSASEARGQYF
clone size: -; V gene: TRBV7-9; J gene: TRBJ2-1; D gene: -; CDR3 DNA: TGTGCCAGCAGCTTAGTTCCTGGGAATGAGCAGTTCTTC; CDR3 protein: CASSLVPGNEQFF
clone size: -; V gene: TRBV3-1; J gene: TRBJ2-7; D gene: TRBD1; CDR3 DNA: TGTGCCAGCAGCCATCCGGGACAGTCCTACGAGCAGTACTTC; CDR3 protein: CASSHPGQSYEQYF
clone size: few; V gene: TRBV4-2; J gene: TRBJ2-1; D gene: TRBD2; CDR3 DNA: TGTGCCAGCAGCCAAGATCTTTCTAGCGGGGCCTACAATGAGCAGTTCTTC; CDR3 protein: CASSQDLSSGAYNEQFF
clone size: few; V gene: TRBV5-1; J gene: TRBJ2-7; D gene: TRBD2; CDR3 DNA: TGCGCCAGCAGCTCCCTGGGCGGGGGAGTCTCCTACGAGCAGTACTTC; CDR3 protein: CASSSLGGGVSYEQYF
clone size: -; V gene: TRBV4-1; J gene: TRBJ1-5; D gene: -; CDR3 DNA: TGCGCCAGCAGCCAGAGGGGTCAGCCCCAGCATTTT; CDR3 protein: CASSQRGQPQHF
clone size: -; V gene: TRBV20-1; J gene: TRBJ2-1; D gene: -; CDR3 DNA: TGCAGTGCTAGTGGTTTGTTCTTC; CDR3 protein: CSASGLFF
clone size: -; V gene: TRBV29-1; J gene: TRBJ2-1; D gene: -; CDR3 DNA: TGCAGCGTTACAATTGACTACCTCCCGTACAATGAGCAGTTCTTC; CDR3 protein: CSVTIDYLPYNEQFF
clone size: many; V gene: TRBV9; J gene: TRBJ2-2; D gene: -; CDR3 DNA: TGTGCCAGCAGCGGCCGACAGGTGAACACCGGGGAGCTGTTTTTT; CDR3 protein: CASSGRQVNTGELFF
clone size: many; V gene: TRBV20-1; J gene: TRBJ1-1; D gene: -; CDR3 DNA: TGCAGTGCTAGGTCGCAGGGTGGGACTGAAGCTTTCTTT; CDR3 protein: CSARSQGGTEAFF
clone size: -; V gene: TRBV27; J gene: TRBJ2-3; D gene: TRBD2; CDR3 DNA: TGTGCCAGCAGTCCGACTAGCGGCCTTAGCACAGATACGCAGTATTTT; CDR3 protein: CASSPTSGLSTDTQYF
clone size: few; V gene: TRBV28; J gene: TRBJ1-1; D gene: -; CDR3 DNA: TGTGCCAGCAGCGGCAGACCGAACACTGAAGCTTTCTTT; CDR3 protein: CASSGRPNTEAFF
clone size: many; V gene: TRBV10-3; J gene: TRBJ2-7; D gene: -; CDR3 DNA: TGTGCCATCAGTGAGACTAGCTACGAGCAGTACTTC; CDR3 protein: CAISETSYEQYF
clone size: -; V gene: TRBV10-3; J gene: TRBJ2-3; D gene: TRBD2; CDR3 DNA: TGTGCCATTTATAGCGGGAGGGCCACCACAGATACGCAGTATTTT; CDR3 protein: CAIYSGRATTDTQYF
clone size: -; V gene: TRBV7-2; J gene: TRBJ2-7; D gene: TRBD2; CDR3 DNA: TGTGCCAGCAGCTTAGCCATTGCTAGCGGGGGCGAGCAGTACTTC; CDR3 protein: CASSLAIASGGEQYF
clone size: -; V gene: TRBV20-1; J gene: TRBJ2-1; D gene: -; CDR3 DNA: TGCAGTGCTAGAGATAAAGCCTGGGAACAGTTCTTC; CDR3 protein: CSARDKAWEQFF
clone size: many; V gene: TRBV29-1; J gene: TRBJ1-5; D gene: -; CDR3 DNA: TGCAGCGTTGGTGTGGTTTCAAAACCCCAGCATTTT; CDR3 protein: CSVGVVSKPQHF
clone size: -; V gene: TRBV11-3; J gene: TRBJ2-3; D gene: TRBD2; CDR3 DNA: TGTGCCAGCAGCTTATGTCCCGGGACTAGCGGAACAGATACGCAGTATTTT; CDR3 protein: CASSLCPGTSGTDTQYF
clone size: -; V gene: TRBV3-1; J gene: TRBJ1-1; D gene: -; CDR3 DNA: TGTGCCAGCAGCCAAGGAGGCGGGGGAGGCACTGAAGCTTTCTTT; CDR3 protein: CASSQGGGGGTEAFF
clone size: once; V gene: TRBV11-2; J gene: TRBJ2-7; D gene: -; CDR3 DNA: TGTGCCAGCAGCTTCCCGGCGAAGTACGAGCAGTACTTC; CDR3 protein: CASSFPAKYEQYF
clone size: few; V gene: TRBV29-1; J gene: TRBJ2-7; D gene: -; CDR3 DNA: TGCAGCGTTGAAGGGGTAGGGAGCTCCTACGAGCAGTACTTC; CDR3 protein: CSVEGVGSSYEQYF
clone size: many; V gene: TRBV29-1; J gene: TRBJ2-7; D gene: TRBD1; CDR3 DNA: TGCAGCGTTGACGCCGGGACAGGGGGATACGAGCAGTACTTC; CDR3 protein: CSVDAGTGGYEQYF
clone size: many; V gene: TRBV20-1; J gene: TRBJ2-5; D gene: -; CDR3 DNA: TGCAGTGCTAGCATCCCATTTGGGGAGACCCAGTACTTC; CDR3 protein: CSASIPFGETQYF
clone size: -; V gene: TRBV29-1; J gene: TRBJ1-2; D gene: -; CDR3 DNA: TGCAGCGTTGAATATTCCAGGACAGATGGCTACACCTTC; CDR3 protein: CSVEYSRTDGYTF
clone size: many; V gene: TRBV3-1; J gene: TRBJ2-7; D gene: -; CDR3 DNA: TGTGCCAGCAGCCAAGTAGTCTTTTCCTACGAGCAGTACTTC; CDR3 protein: CASSQVVFSYEQYF
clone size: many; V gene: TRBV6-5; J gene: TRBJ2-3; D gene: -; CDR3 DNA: TGTGCCAGCAGTTCCACCCATTACCCAGATACGCAGTATTTT; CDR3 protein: CASSSTHYPDTQYF
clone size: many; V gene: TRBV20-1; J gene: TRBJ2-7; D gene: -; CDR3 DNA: TGCAGTGCTAGAGGGCAGGTGTACGAGCAGTACTTC; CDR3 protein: CSARGQVYEQYF
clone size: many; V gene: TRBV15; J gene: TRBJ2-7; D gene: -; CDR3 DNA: TGTGCCACCAGCAGAGATTTAAGTTTCTCCTACGAGCAGTACTTC; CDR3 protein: CATSRDLSFSYEQYF
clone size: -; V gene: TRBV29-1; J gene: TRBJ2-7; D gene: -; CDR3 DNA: TGCAGCGTGGGGCTATGGGGGAACTACTACGAGCAGTACTTC; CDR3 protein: CSVGLWGNYYEQYF
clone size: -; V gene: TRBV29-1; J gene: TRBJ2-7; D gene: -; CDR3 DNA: TGCAGCGTTAATCTGGGTGCCCACGAGCAGTACTTC; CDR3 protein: CSVNLGAHEQYF
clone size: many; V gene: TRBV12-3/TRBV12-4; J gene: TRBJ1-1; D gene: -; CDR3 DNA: TGTGCCAGCAGTTTACGTGGGTGGGACACTGAAGCTTTCTTT; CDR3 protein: CASSLRGWDTEAFF
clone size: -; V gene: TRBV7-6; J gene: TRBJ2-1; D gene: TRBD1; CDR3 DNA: TGTGCCAGCAGCTGGGCAGGGGGGACAGGGTTGGTCAATGAGCAGTTCTTC; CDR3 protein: CASSWAGGTGLVNEQFF
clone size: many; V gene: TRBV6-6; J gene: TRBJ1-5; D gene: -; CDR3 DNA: TGTGCCAGCAGTTACAAAAGGGATCAGCCCCAGCATTTT; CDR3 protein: CASSYKRDQPQHF
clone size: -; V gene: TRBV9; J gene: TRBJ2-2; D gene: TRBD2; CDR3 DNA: TGTGCCAGCAGCGTAGTAGCGGGGGGAAACACCGGGGAGCTGTTTTTT; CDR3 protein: CASSVVAGGNTGELFF
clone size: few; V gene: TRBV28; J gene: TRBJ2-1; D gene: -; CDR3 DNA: TGTGCCAGCAGTTTGAGGCCCTTAGGGGGTCTTGAGCAGTTCTTC; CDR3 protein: CASSLRPLGGLEQFF
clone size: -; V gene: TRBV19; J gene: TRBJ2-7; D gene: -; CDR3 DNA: TGTGCCAGTAGCCGCTACTCCTACGAGCAGTACTTC; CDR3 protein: CASSRYSYEQYF